Below, 26 T cell receptor beta chains from the same sample are listed, as sequenced in a study of blood T cell repertoires in COVID-19. The data were produced by immunoSEQ multiplex PCR, yet TCRdb's version contains in-frame clones alone and is incomplete. This table holds roughly 430,000 clones, around 90% found once. Sequenced material: PBMCs or T cells enriched from blood (not recorded which). Every receptor here comes from a woman aged 40 to 50 with acute COVID-19.

This sequence joins TRBV24-1 and TRBJ1-2; D might be TRBD1 (5 bases). V was shortened by 9 bases and J by 6 bases, with 16 bases between the two germline ends. This CDR3 has 13 amino acids. The V gene's germline CDR1 is KGHDR and CDR2 SFDVKD. The CDR3 DNA follows: TGTGCCACCTCCCCTGGGGCGGTGCATGGCTACACCTTC. Amino acids: CATSPGAVHGYTF.

This chain uses TRBV7-8 with TRBJ1-2; D is unresolved. The germline V and J ends were trimmed by 3 bases and 6 bases, with 11 bases remaining between them. The CDR3 length is 13 residues. Looked up from germline, CDR1 is SGHVS and CDR2 is FQNEAQ. The chain's CDR3 is CASSFKQLNGYTF. CDR3 nucleotide sequence: TGTGCCAGCAGCTTCAAACAGCTTAATGGCTACACCTTC.

J is TRBJ2-5 and V is TRBV29-1, with 7 nucleotides matching TRBD2. CDR1 SQVTM and CDR2 ANQGSEA come from the germline V gene. The CDR3 loop spans 16 amino acids. After removal of 0 bases from V and 2 bases from J, the junction contained 9 bases not matched to a gene. The CDR3 nucleotides read TGCAGCGTTGAAGATTCCCGGGGGGATATTCAAGAGACCCAGTACTTC. Translation gives CSVEDSRGDIQETQYF.

V is TRBV12-3 or TRBV12-4 and J is TRBJ2-1; D possibly corresponds to TRBD2 (6 bases). V was clipped by 9 bases and J by 2 bases, with 8 bases between them. This CDR3 contains 12 residues. The CDR3 protein is CASWGAYNEQFF. The CDR3 bases are TGTGCCAGTTGGGGGGCCTACAATGAGCAGTTCTTC.

The rearrangement links TRBV18 to TRBJ1-2; TRBD1 agrees at 7 bases. Germline loops: CDR1 KGHSH, CDR2 LQKENI. J was trimmed by 6 bases and V by 6 bases; bases with no gene match: 10. The CDR3 is 14 residues long. The CDR3 here is CASSPNPTGHGYTF. Here the CDR3 DNA reads TGTGCCAGCTCGCCGAACCCGACAGGGCATGGCTACACCTTC.

V gene TRBV7-9 combines with J gene TRBJ1-6; 7 nucleotides agree with TRBD1. Germline lookup yields CDR1 SEHNR and CDR2 FQNEAQ (reference sequence). Unmatched junction bases numbered 6, after V lost 5 bases and J lost 5 bases. The CDR3 is 15 amino acids. The CDR3, as DNA: TGTGCCAGCAGCCTCAGACAGGGCGATAATTCACCCCTCCACTTT. It encodes CASSLRQGDNSPLHF.

With respect to this clone: The sample carries other DNA sequences with the same CDR3. The CDR3 bases are TGTGCCAGTAGTTCATACAATGAGCAGTTCTTC. Protein sequence: CASSSYNEQFF. This chain uses TRBV19 with TRBJ2-1; no clear D. CDR3 length: 11 amino acids. Germline assignment: CDR1 LNHDA and CDR2 SQIVND (reference sequence). With 5 bases removed from V and 4 bases from J, the gap between germline ends came to 3 bases.

This sequence joins TRBV7-9 and TRBJ2-7, with 9 bases that match TRBD1. This CDR3 comprises 13 residues. CDR1 is SEHNR, CDR2 FQNEAQ, per germline (reference sequence). The V segment lost 6 bases and the J segment 5 bases; nucleotides outside the gene matches: 5. CDR3 sequence: CASRNDRGDEQYF. For the CDR3, the DNA is TGTGCCAGCAGAAATGACAGGGGGGACGAGCAGTACTTC. Using reference TRBV7-9 and TRBJ2-7 for the parts outside the CDR3, the full variable domain is DTGVSQNPRHKITKRGQNVTFRCDPISEHNRLYWYRQTLGQGPEFLTYFQNEAQLEKSRLLSDRFSAERPKGSFSTLEIQRTEQGDSAMYLCASRNDRGDEQYFGPGTRLTVT.

The J gene is TRBJ2-5, the V gene TRBV11-2; maybe TRBD2 (5 bases). With 5 bases removed from V and 2 bases from J, the gap between germline ends came to 18 bases. Germline V gene lookup returns CDR1 SGHAT and CDR2 FQNNGV. CDR3 length equals 16 residues. CDR3 nucleotide sequence: TGTGCCAGCAGCCGGAGCTCCATACGGGGTCAAGAGACCCAGTACTTC. This codes for CASSRSSIRGQETQYF. Complete variable domain (other parts from reference TRBV11-2 and TRBJ2-5): EAGVAQSPRYKIIEKRQSVAFWCNPISGHATLYWYQQILGQGPKLLIQFQNNGVVDDSQLPKDRFSAERLKGVDSTLKIQPAKLEDSAVYLCASSRSSIRGQETQYFGPGTRLLVL.

For this clone: Additional DNA sequences in this sample encode the identical CDR3. The DNA for the CDR3 is TGTGCCAGCAGTTACTTCCGCGGGTACGGCTACACCTTC. Translating gives CASSYFRGYGYTF. V and J are TRBV6-5 and TRBJ1-2; D gene unclear. The germline CDR1 and CDR2 sequences are MNHEY and SVGAGI. V lost 1 base, J lost 8 bases, and 11 bases lay in between. The CDR3 totals 13 residues.

V gene TRBV6-1 combines with J gene TRBJ1-4, with 7 bases lining up with TRBD1. Per the germline V gene, CDR1 is MNHNS and CDR2 is SASEGT. The CDR3 length is 20 residues. V shed 1 base, J shed 0 bases, and the junction held 14 bases outside the gene matches. Here the CDR3 reads CASSEVPGGTSKATNEKLFF. CDR3 sequence (DNA): TGTGCCAGCAGTGAAGTACCAGGGGGGACTTCTAAGGCAACTAATGAAAAACTGTTTTTT.

The V call is TRBV20-1, the J call TRBJ1-4; D gene uncertain. The length of the CDR3 is 13 residues. Between the trimmed V and J ends, which lost 3 bases and 4 bases, there was a span of 9 bases. Germline V gene lookup returns CDR1 DFQATT and CDR2 SNEGSKA (reference sequence). The CDR3 reads CSASYSYNEKLFF. The CDR3 coding sequence is TGCAGTGCTAGTTACAGCTATAATGAAAAACTGTTTTTT.

The chain couples TRBV5-6 to TRBJ2-5; TRBD2 agrees at 8 bases. The CDR3 runs 19 residues. J was trimmed by 1 base and V by 0 bases; bases with no gene match: 14. CDR1 and CDR2 from the germline V gene are SGHDT and YYEEEE. The CDR3 is CASSLAVARGVLIQETQYF. Here the CDR3 DNA reads TGTGCCAGCAGCTTGGCGGTGGCGCGGGGGGTCCTTATCCAAGAGACCCAGTACTTC.

This chain connects TRBV27 to TRBJ1-6, with 8 positions matching TRBD1. CDR3 length: 18 amino acids. The germline gives CDR1 MNHEY, CDR2 SMNVEV (reference sequence). Trimming took 5 bases from V and 3 from J; bases not matched to a gene: 12. This CDR3 is CASSPAGTGIYYNSPLHF. In nucleotides, the CDR3 is TGTGCCAGCAGTCCCGCCGGGACAGGAATTTACTATAATTCACCCCTCCACTTT.

V gene TRBV18 combines with J gene TRBJ1-5; TRBD1 agrees at 8 bases. V gave up 3 bases and J gave up 6 bases; unmatched junction bases: 4. The CDR3 extends over 14 amino acids. Germline lookup yields CDR1 KGHSH and CDR2 LQKENI. CDR3 bases: TGTGCCAGCTCACCCAGACAGGGGACTCAGCCCCAGCATTTT. This gives the protein CASSPRQGTQPQHF.

This clone occurred a few times. The V gene is TRBV7-6, the J gene TRBJ1-5; 9 nucleotides match TRBD1. Germline V lookup: CDR1 SGHVS, CDR2 FNYEAQ. V lost 1 base to trimming and J lost 2 bases; unmatched junction nucleotides: 0. The CDR3 is made up of 15 amino acids. The CDR3 coding sequence is TGTGCCAGCAGCTTAGGGGACAGGGGCAATCAGCCCCAGCATTTT. It specifies CASSLGDRGNQPQHF.

The genes are TRBV9 and TRBJ1-2; possibly TRBD1 for D (5 bases). CDR3 length: 17 amino acids. Trimming cost V 0 bases and J 0 bases, with 15 bases left between them. Germline V CDR1 and CDR2: SGDLS, YYNGEE. The CDR3: CASSVDSRVGANYGYTF. The CDR3 DNA reads TGTGCCAGCAGCGTAGATTCCAGGGTAGGGGCTAACTATGGCTACACCTTC.

For this clone: Relative to the germline gene, one junction end is altered; a read error may explain this. V gene TRBV5-8 combines with J gene TRBJ2-3; 9 nucleotides match TRBD1. Germline CDR1 is SGHTS and CDR2 is YDEGEE. The CDR3 covers 14 residues. CDR3 region: CASTLGTGRDTQYF. The CDR3 region has the DNA TGTGCCAGCACCTTGGGGACAGGGAGAGATACGCAGTATTTT.

The V and J genes are TRBV27 and TRBJ1-5, with D unresolved. V was pared by 5 bases and J by 2 bases, with 4 bases between. There are 12 residues in the CDR3. CDR1 MNHEY and CDR2 SMNVEV come from the germline V gene (reference sequence). The CDR3: CASSEGNQPQHF. CDR3 DNA sequence: TGTGCCAGCAGTGAGGGCAATCAGCCCCAGCATTTT.

V is TRBV14 and J is TRBJ2-1; TRBD2 is a possible D gene (6 bases). The CDR3 loop spans 15 amino acids. Germline assignment: CDR1 SGHDN and CDR2 FVKESK. V was cut by 5 bases and J by 8 bases, with 19 bases left in between. The CDR3 coding sequence is TGTGCCAGCAGCTACCGACTAGAGGGGTTCGATGAGCAGTTCTTC. This sequence encodes CASSYRLEGFDEQFF.

This clone was seen once. The chain recombines TRBV5-6 with TRBJ2-3; 11 bases fit TRBD1. CDR1 is SGHDT, CDR2 YYEEEE, per germline. V was clipped by 2 bases and J by 5 bases; unmatched bases: 7. This CDR3 region has 16 residues. The CDR3 loop reads CASSLRTGGYRDTQYF. In nucleotides, the CDR3 is TGTGCCAGCAGCTTAAGGACAGGGGGCTATAGAGATACGCAGTATTTT.

This chain connects TRBV4-2 to TRBJ1-1; maybe TRBD1 (6 bases). Trimming took off 4 bases at V and 0 bases at J, with 15 bases between the two ends. The CDR3 extends over 16 amino acids. In germline, CDR1 is LGHNA, CDR2 YNFKEQ. In DNA form, the CDR3 reads TGTGCCAGCAGCCTAGGTGGGACAATCATGAACACTGAAGCTTTCTTT. Protein: CASSLGGTIMNTEAFF.

CDR3 loop: CASSQDFGTGWAYEQYF. The CDR3 bases are TGTGCCAGCAGCCAAGATTTCGGGACAGGGTGGGCCTACGAGCAGTACTTC. V gene TRBV3-1 (or the pseudogene TRBV3-2) combines with J gene TRBJ2-7; 9 positions match TRBD1. The CDR3 loop spans 17 amino acids. Trimming cost V 0 bases and J 2 bases; bases outside gene matches: 8. In germline, CDR1 is LGHDT, CDR2 YNNKEL (reference sequence).

In this sample, this clone turned up a few times. This chain links TRBV19 with TRBJ1-1; D unresolved. The CDR3 totals 14 residues. In germline, CDR1 is LNHDA, CDR2 SQIVND (reference sequence). The V end lost 2 bases, the J end lost 6 bases, and 13 bases lay between the germline ends. The CDR3: CASSIRHPRAEAFF. The CDR3 DNA reads as TGTGCCAGTAGTATACGACACCCCAGAGCTGAAGCTTTCTTT.

The chain employs TRBV5-1 and TRBJ2-3; 7 bases line up with TRBD1. V lost 4 bases to trimming and J lost 2 bases; unmatched junction nucleotides: 7. Per the germline V gene, CDR1 is SGHRS and CDR2 is YFSETQ. CDR3 size: 15 residues. Here the CDR3 reads CASSIGGADTDTQYF. The CDR3 nucleotides read TGCGCCAGCAGCATAGGGGGCGCGGACACAGATACGCAGTATTTT.

This chain connects TRBV2 to TRBJ1-2, with 7 bases fitting TRBD1. The CDR3 has 13 amino acids. Germline loops: CDR1 SNHLY, CDR2 FYNNEI. Trimming at V came to 7 bases and at J to 8 bases, leaving 10 bases not matched to a gene. The DNA for the CDR3 is TGTGCCAGCAAGGATGACAGGGTCGAAGGCTACACCTTC. Residues: CASKDDRVEGYTF.